The rows below give T cell receptor beta chains drawn from one sample of a study of identical twins. Each CDR3 protein gets one entry after TCRdb re-called the 5' RACE reads with MiXCR. The sample lists some 96,000 distinct CDR3 sequences, about 5.6% occurring once. Sequenced sample: memory T cells sorted from blood. These receptors were obtained from a woman aged 45-65 years in good health. Both conserved end residues are part of each CDR3. The order of the fields is J gene, V gene, D gene, clone size, CDR3 protein, CDR3 DNA. D genes are given only for firm matches. Clone size is shown for a subset of rows, as once, few, many or a class of expanded clone.

TRBJ1-1,TRBV14,-,many,CASSQVRTPNEAFF,TGTGCCAGCAGCCAAGTCCGGACTCCCAACGAAGCTTTCTTT
TRBJ2-3,TRBV11-2,-,many,CASSLSDTDTQYF,TGTGCCAGCAGCCTTTCTGACACAGATACGCAGTATTTT
TRBJ2-1,TRBV19,TRBD2,-,CASSIGGLAGVTNEQFF,TGTGCCAGTAGTATTGGTGGACTAGCGGGAGTGACAAATGAGCAGTTCTTC
TRBJ1-6,TRBV12-3/TRBV12-4,TRBD1,many,CASSGQATNSPLHF,TGTGCCAGCAGTGGACAGGCGACAAATTCACCCCTCCACTTT
TRBJ2-3,TRBV5-5,-,-,CASSLEAGRPDTQYF,TGTGCCAGCAGCTTGGAGGCAGGGAGACCAGATACGCAGTATTTT
TRBJ1-1,TRBV12-3/TRBV12-4,TRBD1,-,CASSLDRVENTEAFF,TGTGCCAGCAGTTTGGACAGGGTTGAAAACACTGAAGCTTTCTTT
TRBJ2-7,TRBV12-3/TRBV12-4,TRBD1,many,CASSLWDSYEQYF,TGTGCCAGCAGTTTATGGGACAGTTACGAGCAGTACTTC
TRBJ2-1,TRBV7-9,TRBD1,medium-sized,CASSSRTGNQFF,TGTGCCAGCAGCTCGCGGACAGGGAATCAGTTCTTC
TRBJ1-1,TRBV21-1,-,many,CASSTPQRYTEAFF,TGTGCCAGCAGCACCCCCCAGAGGTACACTGAAGCTTTCTTT
TRBJ1-3,TRBV12-3/TRBV12-4,-,many,CASSLIRNTIYF,TGTGCCAGCAGTTTAATCCGGAACACCATATATTTT
TRBJ2-5,TRBV25-1,TRBD2,many,CASTLLAGLGETQYF,TGTGCCAGCACTTTACTAGCGGGACTTGGAGAGACCCAGTACTTC
TRBJ1-3,TRBV3-1,-,many,CASSHGASGNTIYF,TGTGCCAGCAGCCACGGGGCATCGGGAAACACCATATATTTT
TRBJ2-3,TRBV10-2,-,many,CASLLASSTDTQYF,TGCGCCAGCTTATTAGCGTCTAGCACAGATACGCAGTATTTT
TRBJ1-5,TRBV9,-,many,CASSPPGLNQPQHF,TGTGCCAGCAGTCCCCCAGGACTAAATCAGCCCCAGCATTTT
TRBJ1-2,TRBV5-6,TRBD1,many,CASSLDRGHNYGYTF,TGTGCCAGCAGCCTGGACAGGGGACATAACTATGGCTACACCTTC
TRBJ1-1,TRBV12-3/TRBV12-4,-,many,CASSENYRAAAFF,TGTGCCAGCAGCGAAAACTACCGGGCTGCAGCTTTCTTT
TRBJ2-6,TRBV12-3/TRBV12-4,TRBD2,many,CASSRTLGLGFSGANVLTF,TGTGCCAGCAGCCGCACCTTGGGACTAGGTTTCTCTGGGGCCAACGTCCTGACTTTC
TRBJ2-3,TRBV6-1,-,-,CASSLPADTQYF,TGTGCCAGCAGTCTACCAGCAGATACGCAGTATTTT
TRBJ2-5,TRBV7-9,TRBD2,many,CASSPGTSGRAEKTQYF,TGTGCCAGCAGCCCGGGGACTAGCGGGAGGGCCGAGAAGACCCAGTACTTC
TRBJ1-2,TRBV5-1,-,many,CASSQPLGGYTF,TGCGCCAGCAGCCAGCCGTTGGGCGGCTACACCTTC
TRBJ2-1,TRBV7-9,TRBD2,many,CASSFSSRTSTDRYNEQFF,TGTGCCAGCAGCTTTTCATCCCGGACTAGCACAGACCGCTACAATGAGCAGTTCTTC
TRBJ2-1,TRBV7-9,-,many,CASSPKGYNEQFF,TGTGCCAGCAGCCCGAAGGGGTACAATGAGCAGTTCTTC
TRBJ1-1,TRBV7-9,-,many,CASSLSPRQGINTEAFF,TGTGCCAGCAGCTTATCCCCCCGGCAGGGAATCAACACTGAAGCTTTCTTT
TRBJ2-3,TRBV3-1,-,many,CASSQDGGSLDTQYF,TGTGCCAGCAGCCAAGATGGTGGTAGCTTGGATACGCAGTATTTT
TRBJ2-3,TRBV5-1,-,few,CASRYRPGEGDTQYF,TGCGCCAGCAGATACAGGCCGGGAGAGGGAGATACGCAGTATTTT
TRBJ2-5,TRBV4-1,TRBD2,-,CASSLGRAPQETQYF,TGCGCCAGCAGCCTAGGGAGGGCTCCCCAAGAGACCCAGTACTTC
TRBJ1-3,TRBV3-1,-,many,CASSHPGTIYF,TGTGCCAGCAGCCACCCCGGCACCATATATTTT
TRBJ2-3,TRBV18,TRBD1,-,CASSRSTPQGTQDTQYF,TGTGCCAGCTCACGCTCTACGCCACAGGGGACACAAGATACGCAGTATTTT
TRBJ1-1,TRBV7-6,-,-,CASSFSRVGEAFF,TGTGCCAGCAGCTTCAGCAGGGTGGGTGAAGCTTTCTTT
TRBJ2-1,TRBV5-1,TRBD2,many,CASSLSAGVKEQFF,TGCGCCAGCAGCTTGAGTGCGGGAGTAAAGGAGCAGTTCTTC
TRBJ2-5,TRBV18,-,many,CASSPTSWTDQETQYF,TGTGCCAGCTCACCGACGTCTTGGACAGATCAAGAGACCCAGTACTTC
TRBJ2-3,TRBV20-1,TRBD2,few,CSATSALAGADTQYF,TGCAGTGCTACCTCCGCACTAGCGGGAGCAGATACGCAGTATTTT
TRBJ2-2,TRBV19,-,many,CASRGWRDTIKAGELFF,TGTGCCAGTAGAGGTTGGCGGGACACGATAAAAGCAGGGGAGCTGTTTTTT
TRBJ1-2,TRBV29-1,-,many,CSVPLQPYGYTF,TGCAGCGTTCCCCTACAGCCCTATGGCTACACCTTC
TRBJ2-1,TRBV18,TRBD2,few,CASSENGLAGYNEQFF,TGTGCCAGCTCAGAGAACGGACTAGCGGGCTACAATGAGCAGTTCTTC
TRBJ2-1,TRBV13,TRBD2,many,CASSVGLAGLNEQFF,TGTGCCAGCAGCGTCGGACTAGCGGGGTTAAATGAGCAGTTCTTC
TRBJ2-1,TRBV5-1,-,many,CASSLGLSYNEQFF,TGCGCCAGCAGCTTAGGACTCTCCTACAATGAGCAGTTCTTC
TRBJ2-5,TRBV12-3/TRBV12-4,-,many,CASSSGVETQYF,TGTGCCAGCAGCTCAGGGGTGGAGACCCAGTACTTC
TRBJ2-7,TRBV18,TRBD2,many,CASSLGRASREQYF,TGTGCCAGCTCACTCGGGAGGGCCTCGAGGGAGCAGTACTTC
TRBJ1-5,TRBV20-1,-,few,CSARDSPDGMPQHF,TGCAGTGCTAGAGATTCACCGGACGGTATGCCCCAGCATTTT
TRBJ2-1,TRBV7-7,-,many,CASSLAEDNEQFF,TGTGCTAGCAGCTTAGCGGAGGACAATGAGCAGTTCTTC
TRBJ2-3,TRBV7-7,-,-,CASSPQGGVTQYF,TGTGCTAGCAGCCCCCAGGGCGGGGTTACGCAGTATTTT
TRBJ1-1,TRBV12-3/TRBV12-4,-,many,CASSTWTANTEAFF,TGTGCCAGCAGTACATGGACGGCGAACACTGAAGCTTTCTTT
TRBJ2-1,TRBV30,-,-,CAWSLGSGQFF,TGTGCCTGGAGCCTTGGGTCGGGGCAGTTCTTC
TRBJ1-1,TRBV11-2,-,many,CASSWEGLTEAFF,TGTGCCAGCAGCTGGGAGGGGCTCACTGAAGCTTTCTTT
TRBJ2-5,TRBV28,TRBD2,few,CASSGGVQPETQYF,TGTGCCAGCAGTGGGGGGGTTCAGCCGGAGACCCAGTACTTC
TRBJ2-3,TRBV14,-,few,CASSQGVRSYTQYF,TGTGCCAGCAGCCAAGGCGTCCGGAGTTATACGCAGTATTTT
TRBJ2-5,TRBV4-1,-,many,CASSQGNGQRVRAQETQYF,TGCGCCAGCAGCCAAGGGAACGGTCAAAGGGTCCGTGCCCAAGAGACCCAGTACTTC